This T cell receptor beta chain came from a study of cytomegalovirus exposure and HLA in healthy donors. Study-level findings and limits: The classifier, whose performance was assessed in both the original and validation cohorts, reportedly diagnosed cytomegalovirus status with high specificity and sensitivity. The study put 160 or so TCR beta chains on its list as cytomegalovirus-associated.

The CDR3 loop spans 15 amino acids. Germline loops: CDR1 MNHEY, CDR2 SVGAGI. V was clipped by 6 bases and J by 0 bases, with 11 bases between them. As to this clone: Antigen specificity is unknown.

Sequencing used immunoSEQ multiplex PCR; TCRdb keeps in-frame clones, though not all of them. The profile shows 110,000 or so clones, about 85% of them singletons. Material: PBMCs. V gene TRBV6-5 combines with J gene TRBJ1-4; D not resolved. This receptor was taken from a woman aged 18-29 years in good health and CMV-seronegative. CDR3: CASSRPLTTNEKLFF. CDR3 DNA: TGTGCCAGCAGCCGACCACTAACAACTAATGAAAAACTGTTTTTT.